This T cell receptor (beta chain) was observed in a study of blood T cells in healthy people across ages. A second about 7 to 12 cycle PCR used barcoded and J-beta primers. The authors tagged each cDNA molecule using a template-switch adaptor with 12 random nucleotides. TCRdb fed the 5' RACE reads into MiXCR, producing one record per CDR3 protein. The sample contains around 940,000 distinct CDR3 sequences, roughly 50% of which appear only once. Study-level results: The fall in TCR beta diversity per million T cells was roughly linear with age.

They isolated at least 6.5 million PBMCs from each sample. Note on this clonotype: Its antigen is not identified.

This CDR3 has 12 amino acids. Germline assignment: CDR1 SGHTA and CDR2 FQGNSA. The sequenced sample consisted of blood. The clonotype comes from a woman aged 55-69 years in good health. This rearrangement joins TRBV7-2 to TRBJ2-4; D gene ambiguous. The end of the DNA aligns better with TRBJ2-7, so the J call may be wrong. CDR3 amino acids: CASSSPAYEQYF. Written as DNA, the CDR3 is TGTGCCAGCAGCTCCCCAGCCTACGAGCAGTACTTC.